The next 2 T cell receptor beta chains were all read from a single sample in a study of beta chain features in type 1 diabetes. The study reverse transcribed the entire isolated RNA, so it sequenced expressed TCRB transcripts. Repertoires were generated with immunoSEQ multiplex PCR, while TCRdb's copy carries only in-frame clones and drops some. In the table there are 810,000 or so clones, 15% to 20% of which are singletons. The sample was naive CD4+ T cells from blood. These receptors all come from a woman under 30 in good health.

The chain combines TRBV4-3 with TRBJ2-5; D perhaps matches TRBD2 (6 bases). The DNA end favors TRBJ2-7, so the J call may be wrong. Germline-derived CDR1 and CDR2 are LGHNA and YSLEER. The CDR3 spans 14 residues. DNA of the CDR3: TGCGCCAGCAGCCAAAATAGCGGCTCCTACGAGCAGTACTTC. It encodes CASSQNSGSYEQYF.

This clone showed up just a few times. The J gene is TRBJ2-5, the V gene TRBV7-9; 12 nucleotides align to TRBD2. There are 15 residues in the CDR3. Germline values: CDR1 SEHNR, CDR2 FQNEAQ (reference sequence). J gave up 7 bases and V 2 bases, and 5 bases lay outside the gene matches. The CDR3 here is CASSLTSGRPATQYF. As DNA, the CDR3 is TGTGCCAGCAGCTTAACTAGCGGGAGGCCCGCGACCCAGTACTTC.